A single sample is the source of the 8 T cell receptor beta chains below, sequenced in a study of Ad26.COV2.S vaccination and SARS-CoV-2 variants. Assay used: immunoSEQ multiplex PCR; TCRdb lists only in-frame clones, some missing. The table includes 350,000 to 500,000 clones, 80% to 95% detected once. Documented treatment: roughly 18 received Ad26.COV2.S at low or high dose, single or two shots; five or six received placebo; per-sample allocation not given. Vaccine and placebo recipients were sampled on day 63 after the first injection. The sequencing used peripheral blood, collected in a trial of Ad26.COV2.S vaccine versus placebo. Receptors originate from a person between 18 and 65 years old who received the Ad26.COV2.S COVID-19 vaccine or a placebo.

This clone appeared a few times. The chain employs TRBV6-2 or TRBV6-3 and TRBJ2-6; D is ambiguous. Germline assignment: CDR1 MNHEY and CDR2 SVGEGT. The CDR3 spans 15 residues. V lost 0 bases and J 4 bases, leaving 7 bases between the germline ends. The CDR3 spells CASSYSASGANVLTF. Written as DNA, the CDR3 is TGTGCCAGCAGTTACTCCGCGAGCGGGGCCAACGTCCTGACTTTC.

The CDR3 DNA reads as TGTGCCAGTAGCCTAGTAGTTCCCCCGGAAAAACTGTTTTTT. As protein: CASSLVVPPEKLFF. The genes are TRBV19 and TRBJ1-4; D is undetermined. The germline V gene encodes CDR1 LNHDA and CDR2 SQIVND (reference sequence). The V end lost 6 bases, the J end lost 8 bases, and 16 bases lay between the germline ends. The CDR3 spans 14 residues.

The V gene is TRBV15, the J gene TRBJ1-5, with 7 bases fitting TRBD1. Germline V gene sequence: CDR1 LNHNV, CDR2 YYDKDF (reference sequence). The junction had 8 bases not matched to a gene; V was cut back by 0 bases and J by 0 bases. This CDR3 has 18 residues. Here the CDR3 reads CATSRDLQGVYSNQPQHF. CDR3 DNA sequence: TGTGCCACCAGCAGAGATCTTCAGGGGGTGTATAGCAATCAGCCCCAGCATTTT.

The chain is built from TRBV12-3 or TRBV12-4 and TRBJ1-2; no definite D call. The CDR3 is made up of 11 amino acids. With 7 bases removed from V and 7 bases from J, the gap between germline ends came to 10 bases. The DNA of the CDR3 is TGTGCCAGCACCGATACCTCTGGCTACACCTTC. This encodes CASTDTSGYTF.

The chain employs TRBV3-1 (or the pseudogene TRBV3-2) and TRBJ2-1, with 9 bases lining up with TRBD1. Per germline, CDR1 LGHDT and CDR2 YNNKEL (reference sequence). V gave up 2 bases and J gave up 6 bases; unmatched junction bases: 5. The CDR3 runs to 15 residues. The CDR3 protein is CASSQPGQGGNEQFF. CDR3 in DNA: TGTGCCAGCAGCCAACCGGGACAGGGCGGCAATGAGCAGTTCTTC.

The V gene is TRBV3-1 (or the pseudogene TRBV3-2), the J gene TRBJ2-7, with D possibly being TRBD2 (5 bases). The CDR3 is 14 residues long. V gave up 2 bases and J gave up 6 bases, with 14 bases separating them. Germline V gene data show CDR1 as LGHDT and CDR2 as YNNKEL (reference sequence). The CDR3 coding sequence is TGTGCCAGCAGCCAAACGGGGAATACGGGCGAGCAGTACTTC. It yields the protein CASSQTGNTGEQYF.

The gene calls are TRBV21-1 and TRBJ2-2; the DNA was not used to check the table's D call, TRBD2. TRBV21-1 is reported as a pseudogene. The length of the CDR3 is 18 residues. The CDR3 sequence is CASSKVESEREPGGELFF. CDR3 coding DNA: TGTGCCAGCAGCAAAGTGGAAAGCGAGCGGGAGCCGGGCGGGGAGCTGTTTTTT.

The chain links TRBV2 to TRBJ1-4; D is uncertain. CDR1 SNHLY and CDR2 FYNNEI come from the germline V gene. V was shortened by 2 bases and J by 7 bases, with 14 bases between the two germline ends. This CDR3 spans 15 amino acids. For the CDR3, the DNA is TGTGCCAGCAGTGAACAAGGACGGGAAAGTGAAAAACTGTTTTTT. Its protein product is CASSEQGRESEKLFF.